A selection of T cell receptor beta chains follows, all from one sample in a study of OX40 agonist ivuxolimab in advanced cancers. The assay was immunoSEQ multiplex PCR, and TCRdb's table has in-frame clones only and misses some. This repertoire shows tens of thousands of clones, 80% to 95% found once; its top ten account for roughly 0.65%. The specimen was CD4+ or CD8+ T cells sorted from blood, collected in a trial of the OX40 agonist ivuxolimab. Receptors originate from an adult with an advanced solid tumor such as melanoma, head and neck, liver or kidney cancer. Both conserved end residues are part of each CDR3. D genes are given only for firm matches. Only some rows state a clone size, as once, few, many or a class for expanded clones.

J gene: TRBJ2-1; clone size: -; V gene: TRBV29-1; D gene: -; CDR3 protein: CSVDAVSSSYNEQFF; CDR3 DNA: TGCAGCGTTGACGCAGTATCTAGCTCCTACAATGAGCAGTTCTTC
J gene: TRBJ1-3; clone size: -; V gene: TRBV6-5; D gene: -; CDR3 protein: CASSLDSGNTIYF; CDR3 DNA: TGTGCCAGCAGTTTAGACTCTGGAAACACCATATATTTT
J gene: TRBJ1-2; clone size: -; V gene: TRBV27; D gene: -; CDR3 protein: CASSSPSGVGNYGYTF; CDR3 DNA: TGTGCCAGCAGTTCCCCGAGTGGGGTTGGTAACTATGGCTACACCTTC
J gene: TRBJ1-5; clone size: -; V gene: TRBV19; D gene: TRBD1; CDR3 protein: CASIEQGASNQPQHF; CDR3 DNA: TGTGCCAGTATCGAACAGGGGGCCAGCAATCAGCCCCAGCATTTT
J gene: TRBJ1-2; clone size: few; V gene: TRBV30; D gene: -; CDR3 protein: CAWSVDLIGNSNYGYTF; CDR3 DNA: TGTGCCTGGAGTGTCGACCTTATAGGAAATTCTAACTATGGCTACACCTTC
J gene: TRBJ1-2; clone size: few; V gene: TRBV15; D gene: -; CDR3 protein: CATSRYEDSYTF; CDR3 DNA: TGTGCCACCAGCAGATACGAGGACAGCTACACCTTC
J gene: TRBJ2-3; clone size: -; V gene: TRBV6-6; D gene: -; CDR3 protein: CASKPLRDEGKYTQYF; CDR3 DNA: TGTGCCAGCAAACCCCTAAGGGACGAGGGGAAGTATACGCAGTATTTT
J gene: TRBJ2-3; clone size: -; V gene: TRBV30; D gene: -; CDR3 protein: CAWSVNGGTDTQYF; CDR3 DNA: TGTGCCTGGAGTGTAAACGGGGGCACAGATACGCAGTATTTT
J gene: TRBJ2-7; clone size: -; V gene: TRBV4-2; D gene: TRBD1; CDR3 protein: CASSQEQGTSYEQYF; CDR3 DNA: TGTGCCAGCAGCCAAGAACAGGGGACCTCCTACGAGCAGTACTTC
J gene: TRBJ2-3; clone size: -; V gene: TRBV11-1; D gene: -; CDR3 protein: CASSSRGESTDTQYF; CDR3 DNA: TGTGCCAGCAGCTCCCGAGGGGAAAGCACAGATACGCAGTATTTT
J gene: TRBJ2-1; clone size: -; V gene: TRBV2; D gene: -; CDR3 protein: CASSVRDWDNEQFF; CDR3 DNA: TGTGCCAGCAGTGTCAGGGATTGGGACAATGAGCAGTTCTTC
J gene: TRBJ2-2; clone size: -; V gene: TRBV19; D gene: -; CDR3 protein: CASSTLGTNTGELFF; CDR3 DNA: TGTGCCAGTAGTACCCTCGGGACAAACACCGGGGAGCTGTTTTTT
J gene: TRBJ2-2; clone size: -; V gene: TRBV19; D gene: TRBD1; CDR3 protein: CASINYPGQKNTGELFF; CDR3 DNA: TGTGCCAGTATCAATTATCCGGGACAGAAAAACACCGGGGAGCTGTTTTTT
J gene: TRBJ2-3; clone size: -; V gene: TRBV11-2; D gene: -; CDR3 protein: CASSLWGELGTDTQYF; CDR3 DNA: TGTGCCAGCAGCTTATGGGGCGAACTGGGGACAGATACGCAGTATTTT
J gene: TRBJ1-4; clone size: -; V gene: TRBV2; D gene: -; CDR3 protein: CAGGRTMVGKLFF; CDR3 DNA: TGTGCTGGAGGGAGGACAATGGTGGGGAAACTGTTTTTT
J gene: TRBJ2-7; clone size: -; V gene: TRBV30; D gene: -; CDR3 protein: CAWRPGLPSYEQYF; CDR3 DNA: TGTGCCTGGAGACCGGGACTCCCTTCCTACGAGCAGTACTTC
J gene: TRBJ2-3; clone size: -; V gene: TRBV11-3; D gene: -; CDR3 protein: CASSLERLRTDTQYF; CDR3 DNA: TGTGCCAGCAGCTTAGAGCGACTCCGCACAGATACGCAGTATTTT
J gene: TRBJ1-1; clone size: -; V gene: TRBV29-1; D gene: -; CDR3 protein: CSVQEGRTEAFF; CDR3 DNA: TGCAGCGTTCAGGAGGGAAGGACTGAAGCTTTCTTT
J gene: TRBJ2-6; clone size: -; V gene: TRBV19; D gene: -; CDR3 protein: CASSIAGAELGGRANVLTF; CDR3 DNA: TGTGCCAGTAGTATAGCGGGGGCGGAATTGGGAGGTAGGGCCAACGTCCTGACTTTC
J gene: TRBJ1-2; clone size: -; V gene: TRBV30; D gene: -; CDR3 protein: CAWGQDINYGYTF; CDR3 DNA: TGTGCCTGGGGCCAGGATATTAACTATGGCTACACCTTC
J gene: TRBJ1-1; clone size: -; V gene: TRBV10-2; D gene: -; CDR3 protein: CASYKGRGGERGTEAFF; CDR3 DNA: TGCGCCAGCTACAAGGGCCGGGGAGGGGAGCGGGGCACTGAAGCTTTCTTT
J gene: TRBJ2-1; clone size: -; V gene: TRBV5-6; D gene: -; CDR3 protein: CASSLVGQSSYNEQFF; CDR3 DNA: TGTGCCAGCAGCTTGGTGGGTCAGAGCTCCTACAATGAGCAGTTCTTC
J gene: TRBJ1-3; clone size: -; V gene: TRBV5-1; D gene: -; CDR3 protein: CASSLDGSSGNTIYF; CDR3 DNA: TGCGCCAGCAGCTTGGATGGTAGCTCTGGAAACACCATATATTTT
J gene: TRBJ2-5; clone size: -; V gene: TRBV5-1; D gene: TRBD2; CDR3 protein: CASSPGTSGGETQYF; CDR3 DNA: TGCGCCAGCAGCCCGGGGACTAGCGGGGGGGAGACCCAGTACTTC
J gene: TRBJ2-5; clone size: -; V gene: TRBV2; D gene: -; CDR3 protein: CASSGGAYQETQYF; CDR3 DNA: TGTGCCAGCAGTGGCGGGGCCTACCAAGAGACCCAGTACTTC
J gene: TRBJ1-2; clone size: -; V gene: TRBV6-6; D gene: -; CDR3 protein: CASSYSGQHYGYTF; CDR3 DNA: TGTGCCAGCAGTTACTCAGGCCAGCACTATGGCTACACCTTC
J gene: TRBJ2-1; clone size: -; V gene: TRBV2; D gene: -; CDR3 protein: CASRGPYNEQFF; CDR3 DNA: TGTGCCAGCAGGGGACCATACAATGAGCAGTTCTTC
J gene: TRBJ2-3; clone size: -; V gene: TRBV5-4; D gene: TRBD1; CDR3 protein: CASSIGTGTDTQYF; CDR3 DNA: TGTGCCAGCAGCATCGGGACAGGGACAGATACGCAGTATTTT
J gene: TRBJ2-5; clone size: -; V gene: TRBV30; D gene: TRBD1; CDR3 protein: CAWSGTGMWETQYF; CDR3 DNA: TGTGCCTGGTCAGGGACAGGAATGTGGGAGACCCAGTACTTC
J gene: TRBJ1-6; clone size: -; V gene: TRBV30; D gene: -; CDR3 protein: CAWSPPTAHNSPLHF; CDR3 DNA: TGTGCCTGGAGTCCCCCCACGGCCCATAATTCACCCCTCCACTTT
J gene: TRBJ2-7; clone size: -; V gene: TRBV11-1; D gene: -; CDR3 protein: CASSLDGGNSYEQYF; CDR3 DNA: TGTGCCAGCAGCTTAGATGGGGGAAACTCCTACGAGCAGTACTTC
J gene: TRBJ2-7; clone size: -; V gene: TRBV5-4; D gene: TRBD2; CDR3 protein: CASSFRSGRSSYEQYF; CDR3 DNA: TGTGCCAGCAGCTTCCGAAGCGGGAGGAGCTCCTACGAGCAGTACTTC
J gene: TRBJ2-2; clone size: -; V gene: TRBV14; D gene: -; CDR3 protein: CASSQDAAGELFF; CDR3 DNA: TGTGCCAGCAGCCAAGATGCGGCCGGGGAGCTGTTTTTT
J gene: TRBJ2-5; clone size: -; V gene: TRBV7-2; D gene: TRBD1; CDR3 protein: CASSLGQGTTGTQYF; CDR3 DNA: TGTGCCAGCAGCTTAGGACAGGGGACCACTGGGACCCAGTACTTC
J gene: TRBJ2-1; clone size: -; V gene: TRBV30; D gene: -; CDR3 protein: CAWSSFEQFF; CDR3 DNA: TGTGCCTGGAGCAGTTTTGAGCAGTTCTTC
J gene: TRBJ1-4; clone size: -; V gene: TRBV5-4; D gene: -; CDR3 protein: CASSGSIDATNEKLFF; CDR3 DNA: TGTGCCAGCAGCGGGTCGATCGATGCAACTAATGAAAAACTGTTTTTT
J gene: TRBJ1-1; clone size: once; V gene: TRBV30; D gene: -; CDR3 protein: CAWSVPLRGTEAFF; CDR3 DNA: TGTGCCTGGAGTGTACCCCTTCGGGGCACTGAAGCTTTCTTT
J gene: TRBJ2-1; clone size: -; V gene: TRBV5-1; D gene: TRBD2; CDR3 protein: CASSLLAGGTNEQFF; CDR3 DNA: TGCGCCAGCAGCTTGTTAGCGGGAGGCACCAATGAGCAGTTCTTC
J gene: TRBJ2-7; clone size: -; V gene: TRBV7-6; D gene: -; CDR3 protein: CASSLQDGEQYF; CDR3 DNA: TGTGCCAGCAGTCTACAGGACGGGGAGCAGTACTTC
J gene: TRBJ2-2; clone size: -; V gene: TRBV28; D gene: -; CDR3 protein: CASRGDTGELFF; CDR3 DNA: TGTGCCAGCCGAGGGGACACCGGGGAGCTGTTTTTT
J gene: TRBJ2-4; clone size: -; V gene: TRBV7-2; D gene: -; CDR3 protein: CASSFGAKNIQYF; CDR3 DNA: TGTGCCAGCAGCTTTGGGGCCAAAAACATTCAGTACTTC
J gene: TRBJ2-1; clone size: -; V gene: TRBV11-3; D gene: TRBD2; CDR3 protein: CASSALAGGNNEQFF; CDR3 DNA: TGTGCCAGCAGCGCTCTCGCGGGGGGAAACAATGAGCAGTTCTTC
J gene: TRBJ1-5; clone size: -; V gene: TRBV19; D gene: TRBD1; CDR3 protein: CATNQGVQGAQHF; CDR3 DNA: TGTGCCACCAATCAAGGGGTACAGGGGGCCCAGCATTTT
J gene: TRBJ2-7; clone size: -; V gene: TRBV6-1; D gene: -; CDR3 protein: CASSGDSYYEQYF; CDR3 DNA: TGTGCCAGCAGTGGAGACTCTTACTACGAGCAGTACTTC
J gene: TRBJ2-3; clone size: few; V gene: TRBV27; D gene: -; CDR3 protein: CASSKQGTDTQYF; CDR3 DNA: TGTGCCAGCAGTAAACAGGGTACAGATACGCAGTATTTT
J gene: TRBJ1-2; clone size: once; V gene: TRBV5-4; D gene: -; CDR3 protein: CASGGGPWSDGYTF; CDR3 DNA: TGTGCCAGCGGGGGGGGACCCTGGAGCGATGGCTACACCTTC